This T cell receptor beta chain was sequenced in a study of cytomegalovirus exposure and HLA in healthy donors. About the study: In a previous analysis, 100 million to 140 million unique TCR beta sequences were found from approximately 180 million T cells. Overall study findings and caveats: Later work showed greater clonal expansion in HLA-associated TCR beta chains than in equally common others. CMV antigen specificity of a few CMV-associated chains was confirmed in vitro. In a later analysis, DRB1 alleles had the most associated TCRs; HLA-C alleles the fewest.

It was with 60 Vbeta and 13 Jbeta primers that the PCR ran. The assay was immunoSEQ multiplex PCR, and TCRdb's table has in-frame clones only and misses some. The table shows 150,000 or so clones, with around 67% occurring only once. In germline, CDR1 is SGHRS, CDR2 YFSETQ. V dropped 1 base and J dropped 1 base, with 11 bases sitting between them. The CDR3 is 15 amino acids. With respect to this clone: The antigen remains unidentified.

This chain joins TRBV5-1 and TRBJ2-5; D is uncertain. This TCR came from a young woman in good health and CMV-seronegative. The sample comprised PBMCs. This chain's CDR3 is CASSLYFSVQETQYF. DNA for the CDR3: TGCGCCAGCAGCTTGTACTTCAGCGTCCAAGAGACCCAGTACTTC. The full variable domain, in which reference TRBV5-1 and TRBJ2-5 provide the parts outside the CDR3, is KAGVTQTPRYLIKTRGQQVTLSCSPISGHRSVSWYQQTPGQGLQFLFEYFSETQRNKGNFPGRFSGRQFSNSRSEMNVSTLELGDSALYLCASSLYFSVQETQYFGPGTRLLVL.